The 29 T cell receptor beta chains below come from one sample, sequenced in a study of metastatic and nonmetastatic thyroid tumors (dated by TCRdb to the early 2020s). Library preparation was by PCR. Sequencing instrument: Illumina HiSeq 4000. TCRdb trimmed the raw reads at Q25, called clones with MiXCR and kept productive beta chains. In all, the sample holds under 50,000 clones, and over 20% of those were seen once. The ten largest clonotypes hold about 3.8% of the sample. No treatment had been received by any patient before thyroid surgery. Input material: blood. Every receptor here comes from a male donor with papillary thyroid cancer or a benign thyroid nodule (not recorded which). Some clones in this sample may be carry-over from other donors' samples.

Concerning this clone: This sequence may be a read error, since a much larger clone differs from it by one base. The chain carries TRBV29-1 and TRBJ2-7; TRBD1 or TRBD2 may be the D gene (5 bases each). CDR1 is SQVTM, CDR2 ANQGSEA, per germline. The CDR3 covers 11 residues. Trimming took 8 bases from V and 12 from J, leaving 20 bases between them. CDR3 region: CSSRISGTAYF. In nucleotides, the CDR3 is TGCAGCTCGCGAATTTCCGGGACGGCGTACTTC.

The chain uses TRBV11-2 and TRBJ2-7; perhaps D is TRBD1 or TRBD2 (5 bases each). The CDR3 extends over 16 amino acids. The V gene lost 3 bases and the J gene lost 0 bases, with 15 bases spanning the gap. The germline CDR1 and CDR2 sequences are SGHAT and FQNNGV. CDR3 nucleotide sequence: TGTGCCAGCAGCTTGGGGGACGCAATCTCCTCCTACGAGCAGTACTTC. It codes for CASSLGDAISSYEQYF.

At least ten counts were recorded for this clone. This chain joins TRBV7-2 and TRBJ1-2, with D tentatively TRBD1 (5 bases). The CDR3 has 13 residues. The germline V gene encodes CDR1 SGHTA and CDR2 FQGNSA. V was trimmed by 4 bases and J by 2 bases, leaving 8 bases between them. The CDR3 DNA reads TGTGCCAGCAGCTCGACAGCCAACTATGGCTACACCTTC. As protein: CASSSTANYGYTF.

This chain links TRBV14 with TRBJ2-6; D is undetermined. Germline lookup yields CDR1 SGHDN and CDR2 FVKESK. With 0 bases removed from V and 4 bases from J, the gap between germline ends came to 16 bases. CDR3 length: 18 amino acids. The CDR3, as DNA: TGTGCCAGCAGCCAAGAAGTGGCACTCTTATCGGGGGCCAACGTCCTGACTTTC. It translates to CASSQEVALLSGANVLTF. Filled out from reference TRBV14 and TRBJ2-6, the complete variable domain reads EAGVTQFPSHSVIEKGQTVTLRCDPISGHDNLYWYRRVMGKEIKFLLHFVKESKQDESGMPNNRFLAERTGGTYSTLKVQPAELEDSGVYFCASSQEVALLSGANVLTFGAGSRLTVL.

In this sample, this clone turned up many times. The DNA of the CDR3 is TGTGCCAGCAGTGAAGCGGGACAGTACTTATTGAACACTGAAGCTTTCTTT. This encodes CASSEAGQYLLNTEAFF. The chain couples TRBV6-1 to TRBJ1-1, with 7 bases that match TRBD1. The CDR3 is 17 amino acids. The V gene's germline CDR1 is MNHNS and CDR2 SASEGT. V shed 0 bases and J 0 bases; nucleotides not matched to a gene: 7.

This clone was observed at least ten times. The rearrangement joins TRBV2 to TRBJ2-7; D is uncertain. The ends were cut back, 8 bases at V and 8 bases at J, with 10 bases in the middle. This CDR3 is 10 amino acids long. CDR1 and CDR2 (germline): SNHLY, FYNNEI. This CDR3 is CASFRTQQYF. The DNA of the CDR3 is TGTGCCAGCTTCAGAACCCAGCAGTACTTC.

This clone has at least ten counts. This clone may be a read error of a much larger clone one base away. This CDR3 fails to terminate in the conserved phenylalanine or tryptophan, so it likely reflects a read error. This chain connects TRBV4-2 to TRBJ1-6, with a weak D call TRBD1 (5 bases). Germline V gene lookup returns CDR1 LGHNA and CDR2 YNFKEQ. V gave up 1 base and J gave up 5 bases, with 6 bases separating them. CDR3 length equals 14 residues. The CDR3 region has the DNA TGTGCCAGCAGCCAAGGGGGGGATAATTCACCCCTCCACTCT. Its translation: CASSQGGDNSPLHS.

Concerning this clone itself: The identical CDR3 is also encoded by other nucleotide sequences in the sample. The V and J genes are TRBV7-3 and TRBJ2-2; D ambiguous. Trimming took off 5 bases at V and 2 bases at J, with 15 bases between the two ends. The germline V gene has CDR1 SGHTA and CDR2 FQGTGA. This CDR3 has 16 amino acids. The CDR3 DNA sequence: TGTGCCAGCAGCCCCAGGATTTTTTCAAACACCGGGGAGCTGTTTTTT. It encodes CASSPRIFSNTGELFF.

The rearrangement uses TRBV4-1 and TRBJ2-7, with D hard to call. Germline CDR1 reads MGHRA; CDR2 reads YSYEKL. The ends were cut back, 2 bases at V and 6 bases at J, with 14 bases in the middle. The CDR3 is 14 amino acids. The chain's CDR3 is CASSQTQCLGEQYF. In DNA form, the CDR3 reads TGCGCCAGCAGCCAAACACAGTGTCTCGGCGAGCAGTACTTC.

This clone came up many times. The chain employs TRBV11-1 and TRBJ1-3; D unclear. The CDR3 has 16 amino acids. V was shortened by 1 base and J by 0 bases, with 10 bases between the two germline ends. Germline CDR1 reads SGHAT; CDR2 reads FQDESV (reference sequence). The CDR3: CASSLVDSASGNTIYF. CDR3 bases: TGTGCCAGCAGCTTAGTGGATAGCGCCTCTGGAAACACCATATATTTT.

A few counts support this clone. This sequence may be a read error, since a much larger clone differs from it by one base. Other nucleotide sequences from this sample produce the same CDR3. The V and J genes are TRBV7-3 and TRBJ2-5, with D unclear. The CDR3 contains 13 residues. Trimming took off 5 bases at V and 5 bases at J, with 12 bases between the two ends. Germline assignment: CDR1 SGHTA and CDR2 FQGTGA. Here the CDR3 reads CASSRSPQETQYF. The CDR3 coding sequence is TGTGCCAGCAGCCGCTCACCTCAGGAGACCCAGTACTTC.

In this sample, this clone turned up many times. The chain employs TRBV20-1 and TRBJ2-1; TRBD2 matches 9 bases. This CDR3 is 16 amino acids long. J lost 4 bases, V lost 0 bases, and 7 bases had no gene match. CDR1 is DFQATT, CDR2 SNEGSKA, per germline (reference sequence). In DNA, the CDR3 is TGCAGTGCTAGAGAACGGCGGGGGGGCGTATACAATGAGCAGTTCTTC. Protein sequence: CSARERRGGVYNEQFF.

The chain links TRBV30 to TRBJ2-7; maybe TRBD1 (6 bases). Germline assignment: CDR1 GTSNPN and CDR2 SVGIG (reference sequence). The CDR3 is 11 amino acids. The CDR3 bases are TGTGCTTTACAGGGTTTATACGAGCAGTACTTC. Residues: CALQGLYEQYF.

V is TRBV20-1 and J is TRBJ1-6; no clear D. CDR1 DFQATT and CDR2 SNEGSKA come from the germline V gene (reference sequence). With 3 bases removed from V and 11 bases from J, the gap between germline ends came to 14 bases. The CDR3 loop spans 13 amino acids. CDR3: CSARWQKEAPLHF. CDR3 nucleotide sequence: TGCAGTGCTAGGTGGCAGAAAGAGGCACCCCTCCACTTT.

This clone has a single count. The gene calls are TRBV4-2 and TRBJ2-3; TRBD2 aligns across 9 bases. CDR3 length: 17 residues. CDR1 and CDR2 from the germline V gene are LGHNA and YNFKEQ. V lost 1 base, J lost 0 bases, and 5 bases stayed unmatched. The chain's CDR3 is CASSQGRTSVSTDTQYF. The CDR3 DNA reads TGTGCCAGCAGCCAAGGGCGGACTAGCGTTAGCACAGATACGCAGTATTTT.

Remarks on this clone: The junction departs from the called germline gene at one end, perhaps through a read error. The rearrangement links TRBV2 to TRBJ2-7; 7 bases map to TRBD1. The CDR3 totals 13 residues. Germline V gene sequence: CDR1 SNHLY, CDR2 FYNNEI. CDR3: CASMPGQIYDQYF. DNA for the CDR3: TGTGCCAGCATGCCGGGACAGATATACGATCAGTACTTC.

By proportion, this clone is large. The rearrangement joins TRBV6-5 to TRBJ1-6; 8 bases map to TRBD1. The CDR3 is 19 residues long. CDR1 and CDR2 from the germline V gene are MNHEY and SVGAGI. J was trimmed by 7 bases and V by 6 bases; bases with no gene match: 20. The CDR3 nucleotides are TGTGCCAGCAGACGGGGGACAGGAGGCACCACCTCTGGAAATTCACCCCTCCACTTT. Protein: CASRRGTGGTTSGNSPLHF.

The rearrangement joins TRBV28 to TRBJ1-1; D gene uncertain. Germline V gene lookup returns CDR1 MDHEN and CDR2 SYDVKM. The CDR3 has 14 amino acids. V dropped 6 bases and J dropped 5 bases, with 16 bases sitting between them. In DNA form, the CDR3 reads TGTGCCAGCAGCCTAAGACGCGATAGGACTGAAGCTTTCTTT. It encodes CASSLRRDRTEAFF.

The table lists this clone with many counts. J is TRBJ2-2 and V is TRBV11-3; D unclear. Trimming took 2 bases from V and 5 from J, leaving 9 bases between them. In germline, CDR1 is SGHNT, CDR2 YENEEA. The CDR3 spans 14 residues. This CDR3 is CASSLLLGTGELFF. CDR3 DNA: TGTGCCAGCAGCTTATTATTAGGAACCGGGGAGCTGTTTTTT.

This clone was counted a few times. The chain joins TRBV19 to TRBJ2-1; TRBD1 or TRBD2 may be the D gene (5 bases each). Trimming removed 10 bases at V and 9 bases at J, with 19 bases between. The length of the CDR3 is 13 residues. Germline CDR1 and CDR2: LNHDA and SQIVND (reference sequence). This CDR3 reads CATNWGGQGEQFF. The CDR3 DNA reads as TGTGCCACAAATTGGGGCGGGCAGGGTGAGCAGTTCTTC.

This clone was seen repeatedly, ten times or more. The CDR3 DNA reads as TGTGCTAGTGGTTTGGTACCCACAGGGTTGAGCTCCTACAATGAGCAGTTCTTC. Its translation is CASGLVPTGLSSYNEQFF. This chain uses TRBV12-5 with TRBJ2-1; a possible D gene is TRBD1 (6 bases). Trimming removed 0 bases from V and 0 bases from J, with 15 bases in between. This CDR3 has 18 amino acids. Germline lookup yields CDR1 LGHNT and CDR2 FRNRAP.

Many counts were recorded for this clone. The chain links TRBV6-1 to TRBJ1-1; D might be TRBD1 (6 bases). Trimming pared 7 bases from V and 1 base from J, leaving 13 bases between. Looked up from germline, CDR1 is MNHNS and CDR2 is SASEGT. The CDR3 runs 14 residues. CDR3 sequence (DNA): TGTGCCAGCAATACTCCGGGGGCGAACACTGAAGCTTTCTTT. Translated, it gives CASNTPGANTEAFF.

With regard to this clone: This could be a read error, since a much larger clone is one nucleotide away. The J gene is TRBJ1-1, the V gene TRBV10-3; no clear D gene. This CDR3 comprises 13 residues. The germline CDR1 and CDR2 sequences are ENHRY and SYGVKD. In nucleotides, the CDR3 is TGTGCCATCACTTCGAAGGTGAACACTGAATCTTTCTTT. It codes for CAITSKVNTESFF.

As for this clone: Mismatch with germline at one junction end may stem from a read error. The rearrangement uses TRBV9 and TRBJ2-1; D is possibly TRBD2 (7 bases). Germline CDR1 reads SGDLS; CDR2 reads YYNGEE. This CDR3 has 20 residues. The CDR3 loop is CARSGWGGAPAMSSYNEQFF. The CDR3 nucleotides are TGTGCCCGCAGCGGGTGGGGGGGGGCCCCGGCGATGAGCTCCTACAATGAGCAGTTCTTC.

V gene TRBV19 combines with J gene TRBJ2-1; perhaps TRBD1 as D (6 bases). The germline CDR1 and CDR2 sequences are LNHDA and SQIVND (reference sequence). Trimming pared 5 bases from V and 3 bases from J, leaving 14 bases between. CDR3 length: 15 residues. In nucleotides, the CDR3 is TGTGCCAGTAGTCCTCGGACAGAATTCTACAATGAGCAGTTCTTC. This translates into CASSPRTEFYNEQFF.

This clone is classed as medium-sized. V and J are TRBV4-1 and TRBJ2-6; D gene ambiguous. Between the trimmed V and J ends, which lost 8 bases and 2 bases, there was a span of 4 bases. The CDR3 covers 12 residues. From germline, CDR1 is MGHRA and CDR2 YSYEKL. The CDR3 here is CASSTGANVLTF. DNA for the CDR3: TGCGCCAGCTCGACTGGGGCCAACGTCCTGACTTTC.

This clone was seen only a few times. The rearrangement joins TRBV27 to TRBJ1-5, with D uncertain. The CDR3 runs 16 residues. Germline V gives CDR1 MNHEY, CDR2 SMNVEV (reference sequence). V was cut by 0 bases and J by 3 bases, with 12 bases left in between. CDR3 bases: TGTGCCAGCAGTTTATCTCCTTCATTAGACAATCAGCCCCAGCATTTT. It translates to CASSLSPSLDNQPQHF.

The table lists this clone with many counts. The chain couples TRBV28 to TRBJ1-2; TRBD1 agrees at 7 bases. The CDR3 spans 14 residues. J was trimmed by 6 bases and V by 4 bases; bases with no gene match: 8. Germline V lookup: CDR1 MDHEN, CDR2 SYDVKM. CDR3 nucleotides: TGTGCCAGCAGTTCCGCAGGGGGATATGATGGCTACACCTTC. Protein product: CASSSAGGYDGYTF.

In nucleotides, the CDR3 is TGCAGTGCTTGGACAGAGGGGTACGAGCAGTACTTC. Translated: CSAWTEGYEQYF. The chain recombines TRBV20-1 with TRBJ2-7; weak D call: TRBD1 (6 bases). This CDR3 is built from 12 residues. Germline loops: CDR1 DFQATT, CDR2 SNEGSKA (reference sequence). The V end lost 5 bases, the J end lost 4 bases, and 12 bases lay between the germline ends.